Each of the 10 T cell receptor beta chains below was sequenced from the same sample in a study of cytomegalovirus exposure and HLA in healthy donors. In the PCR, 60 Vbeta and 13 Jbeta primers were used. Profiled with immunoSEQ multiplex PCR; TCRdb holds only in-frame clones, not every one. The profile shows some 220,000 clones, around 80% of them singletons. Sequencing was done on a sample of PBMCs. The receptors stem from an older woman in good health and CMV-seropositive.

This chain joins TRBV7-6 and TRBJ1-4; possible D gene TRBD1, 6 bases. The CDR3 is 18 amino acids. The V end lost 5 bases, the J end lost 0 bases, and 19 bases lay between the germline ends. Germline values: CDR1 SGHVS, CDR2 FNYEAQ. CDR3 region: CASSRVIRGTTTNEKLFF. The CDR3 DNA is TGTGCCAGCAGCCGGGTGATAAGGGGGACCACAACTAATGAAAAACTGTTTTTT.

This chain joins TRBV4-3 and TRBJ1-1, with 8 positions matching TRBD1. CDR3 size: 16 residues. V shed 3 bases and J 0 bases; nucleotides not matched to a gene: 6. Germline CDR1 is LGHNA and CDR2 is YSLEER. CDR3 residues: CASSQDSGGLNTEAFF. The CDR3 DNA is TGCGCCAGCAGCCAGGATTCAGGGGGCCTGAACACTGAAGCTTTCTTT.

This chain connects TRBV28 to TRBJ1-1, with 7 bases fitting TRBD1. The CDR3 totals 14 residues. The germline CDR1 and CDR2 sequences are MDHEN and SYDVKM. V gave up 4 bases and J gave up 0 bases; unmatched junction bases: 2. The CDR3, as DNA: TGTGCCAGCAGTTCGGGACAGATGAACACTGAAGCTTTCTTT. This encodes CASSSGQMNTEAFF.

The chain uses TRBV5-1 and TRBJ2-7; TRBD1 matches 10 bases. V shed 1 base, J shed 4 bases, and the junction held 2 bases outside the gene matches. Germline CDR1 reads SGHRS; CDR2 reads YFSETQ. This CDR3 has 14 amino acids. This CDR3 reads CASSLRDRGYEQYF. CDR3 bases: TGCGCCAGCAGCTTGCGGGACAGGGGTTACGAGCAGTACTTC.

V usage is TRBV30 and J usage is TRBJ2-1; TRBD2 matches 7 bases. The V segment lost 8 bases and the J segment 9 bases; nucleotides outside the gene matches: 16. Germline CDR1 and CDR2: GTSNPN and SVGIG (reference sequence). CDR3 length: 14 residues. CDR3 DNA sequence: TGTGCCGGGGCGGCTAGCGGTATTCGTGGTGAGCAGTTCTTC. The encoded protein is CAGAASGIRGEQFF. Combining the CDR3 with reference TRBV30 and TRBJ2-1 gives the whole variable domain SQTIHQWPATLVQPVGSPLSLECTVEGTSNPNLYWYRQAAGRGLQLLFYSVGIGQISSEVPQNLSASRPQDRQFILSSKKLLLSDSGFYLCAGAASGIRGEQFFGPGTRLTVL.

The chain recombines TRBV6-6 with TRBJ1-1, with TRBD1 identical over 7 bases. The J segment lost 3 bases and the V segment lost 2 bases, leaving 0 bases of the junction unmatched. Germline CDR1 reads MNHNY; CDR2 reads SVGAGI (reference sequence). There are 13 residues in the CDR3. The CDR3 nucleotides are TGTGCCAGCAGTTACGGACAGGACACTGAAGCTTTCTTT. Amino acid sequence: CASSYGQDTEAFF.

CDR3 region: CASSRSGGGNTDTQYF. For the CDR3, the DNA is TGTGCCAGCAGCCGAAGCGGGGGGGGAAACACAGATACGCAGTATTTT. The chain has TRBV7-3 and TRBJ2-3; 10 positions match TRBD2. Germline lookup yields CDR1 SGHTA and CDR2 FQGTGA. This CDR3 has 16 residues. V shed 5 bases, J shed 2 bases, and the junction held 7 bases outside the gene matches.

The CDR3 reads CASSLINQGGGYTF. CDR3 nucleotide sequence: TGTGCCAGCAGTTTAATAAACCAGGGTGGGGGCTACACCTTC. The chain uses TRBV28 and TRBJ1-2; D perhaps matches TRBD1 (5 bases). The CDR3 is 14 amino acids. Germline CDR1 is MDHEN and CDR2 is SYDVKM. Between the trimmed V and J ends, which lost 2 bases and 8 bases, there was a span of 15 bases.

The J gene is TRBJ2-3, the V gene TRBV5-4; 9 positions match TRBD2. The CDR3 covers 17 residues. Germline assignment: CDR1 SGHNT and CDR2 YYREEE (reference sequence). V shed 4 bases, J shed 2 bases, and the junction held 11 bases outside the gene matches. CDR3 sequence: CASSESRLAVNTDTQYF. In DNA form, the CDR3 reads TGTGCCAGCAGCGAATCCCGACTAGCGGTGAACACAGATACGCAGTATTTT.

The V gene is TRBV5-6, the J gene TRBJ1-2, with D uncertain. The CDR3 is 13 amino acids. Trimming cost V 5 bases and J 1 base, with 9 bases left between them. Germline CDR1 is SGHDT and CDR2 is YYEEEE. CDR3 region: CASRNSVNYGYTF. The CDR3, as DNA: TGTGCCAGCAGAAACAGTGTTAACTATGGCTACACCTTC.